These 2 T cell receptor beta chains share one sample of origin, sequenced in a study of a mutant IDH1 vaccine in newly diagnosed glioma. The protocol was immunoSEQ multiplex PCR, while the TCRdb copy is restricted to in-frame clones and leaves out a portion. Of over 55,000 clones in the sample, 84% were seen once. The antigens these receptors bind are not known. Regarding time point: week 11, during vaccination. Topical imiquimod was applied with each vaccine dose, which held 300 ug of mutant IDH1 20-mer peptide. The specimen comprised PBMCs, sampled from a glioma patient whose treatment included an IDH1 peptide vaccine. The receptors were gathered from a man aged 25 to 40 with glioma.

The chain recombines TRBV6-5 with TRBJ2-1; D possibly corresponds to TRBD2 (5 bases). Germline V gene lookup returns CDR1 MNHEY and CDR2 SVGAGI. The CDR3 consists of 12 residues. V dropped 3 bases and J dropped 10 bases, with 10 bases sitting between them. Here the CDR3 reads CASSYRSGEQFF. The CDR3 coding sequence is TGTGCCAGCAGTTATCGTTCGGGAGAGCAGTTCTTC.

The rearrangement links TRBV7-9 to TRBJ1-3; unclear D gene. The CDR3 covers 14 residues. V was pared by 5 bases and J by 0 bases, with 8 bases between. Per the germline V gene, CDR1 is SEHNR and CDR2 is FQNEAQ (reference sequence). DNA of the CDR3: TGTGCCAGCAGCCCCCTGAGCTCTGGAAACACCATATATTTT. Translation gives CASSPLSSGNTIYF.